This is a list of T cell receptor beta chains from one sample in a study of blood T cell repertoires in COVID-19. TCRdb keeps only in-frame clones here, not all; method: immunoSEQ multiplex PCR. The repertoire includes about 64,000 clones, approximately 80% of them detected once, and 4.5% to 7% sits in the top ten. Sequenced sample: peripheral blood. The receptors derive from a woman aged 55 to 70 with acute or convalescent COVID-19. The CDR3 runs from the conserved cysteine through the conserved F or W. D genes are given only for firm matches. The size entry is marked missing in some rows and otherwise reads once, few, many or a size class.

V	J	D	size	CDR3	DNA
TRBV19	TRBJ1-1	NA	NA	CASMGAPEHTEAFF	TGTGCCAGTATGGGGGCCCCTGAGCACACTGAAGCTTTCTTT
TRBV9	TRBJ1-1	TRBD1	NA	CASSVSGQSIGTEAFF	TGTGCCAGCAGCGTATCGGGACAGTCAATCGGCACTGAAGCTTTCTTT
TRBV25-1	TRBJ1-1	TRBD1	NA	CASSEYQGANTEAFF	TGTGCCAGCAGTGAATACCAGGGGGCCAACACTGAAGCTTTCTTT
TRBV24-1	TRBJ1-5	TRBD1	NA	CATSDGGQYSNQPQHF	TGTGCCACCAGTGATGGGGGACAGTATAGCAATCAGCCCCAGCATTTT
TRBV5-1	TRBJ2-1	TRBD2	NA	CASSSLPLAGGPPRIPYNEQFF	TGCGCCAGCAGCTCCCTCCCCCTAGCGGGGGGTCCCCCTCGGATTCCCTACAATGAGCAGTTCTTC
TRBV24-1	TRBJ1-1	TRBD1	NA	CATSETGGSTEAFF	TGTGCCACCAGTGAGACAGGGGGGAGCACTGAAGCTTTCTTT
TRBV4-1	TRBJ1-5	NA	NA	CASSQDTGGRGNQPQHF	TGCGCCAGCAGCCAAGATACCGGGGGGCGAGGCAATCAGCCCCAGCATTTT
TRBV19	TRBJ2-7	TRBD1	NA	CASRGTGGKSYEQYF	TGTGCCAGTAGGGGCACAGGGGGGAAATCCTACGAGCAGTACTTC
TRBV5-5	TRBJ2-3	TRBD1	NA	CASSLGGQEATDTQYF	TGTGCCAGCAGCTTGGGCGGACAGGAAGCTACAGATACGCAGTATTTT
TRBV9	TRBJ2-3	TRBD2	NA	CASSARAGGTDTQYF	TGTGCCAGCAGCGCCAGAGCGGGGGGGACAGATACGCAGTATTTT
TRBV5-1	TRBJ1-4	TRBD1	NA	CASSLAGQDNEKLFF	TGCGCCAGCAGCTTGGCGGGACAGGATAATGAAAAACTGTTTTTT
TRBV6-6	TRBJ1-5	NA	few	CASSSGTKPQHF	TGTGCCAGCAGTTCCGGGACAAAGCCCCAGCATTTT
TRBV9	TRBJ1-5	NA	NA	CASGSGDSNQPQHF	TGTGCCAGCGGGAGTGGAGATAGCAATCAGCCCCAGCATTTT
TRBV6-4	TRBJ2-3	TRBD2	NA	CASSDDAGGPDTQYF	TGTGCCAGCAGTGACGACGCGGGGGGGCCAGATACGCAGTATTTT
TRBV7-9	TRBJ1-1	NA	NA	CASSLKTLGNTEAFF	TGTGCCAGCAGCTTAAAAACCCTGGGCAACACTGAAGCTTTCTTT
TRBV10-2	TRBJ2-1	NA	NA	CASRDSTYNEQFF	TGCGCCAGCAGGGACAGCACCTACAATGAGCAGTTCTTC
TRBV6-1	TRBJ2-1	NA	NA	CASSESDLDEQFF	TGTGCCAGCAGTGAAAGTGACTTGGATGAGCAGTTCTTC
TRBV18	TRBJ1-5	NA	NA	CASSPTVNQPQHF	TGTGCCAGCTCACCGACAGTAAATCAGCCCCAGCATTTT
TRBV5-1	TRBJ1-2	TRBD1	NA	CASSLRGRVDGYTF	TGCGCCAGCAGCTTGAGGGGGCGCGTAGATGGCTACACCTTC
TRBV9	TRBJ1-6	NA	NA	CASSVQPSGRNNSPLHF	TGTGCCAGCAGCGTCCAGCCTTCGGGGAGGAATAATTCACCCCTCCACTTT
TRBV6-5	TRBJ1-1	NA	NA	CASTYTENTEAFF	TGTGCCAGCACGTATACAGAGAACACTGAAGCTTTCTTT
TRBV18	TRBJ2-2	NA	NA	CASSPIKGSDTGELFF	TGTGCCAGCTCACCCATTAAGGGGTCGGACACCGGGGAGCTGTTTTTT
TRBV19	TRBJ1-5	NA	NA	CASSPDTGYNQPQHF	TGTGCCAGTAGTCCGGACACCGGTTACAATCAGCCCCAGCATTTT
TRBV5-5	TRBJ1-4	NA	NA	CASSLAVYEKLFF	TGTGCCAGCAGCTTGGCCGTTTATGAAAAACTGTTTTTT
TRBV21-1	TRBJ1-1	NA	NA	CASSKVDRQMNTEAFF	TGTGCCAGCAGCAAAGTTGACAGACAGATGAACACTGAAGCTTTCTTT